This T cell receptor beta chain is from a study of blood T cell repertoires in COVID-19 (dated by TCRdb to the early 2020s). For the study in its entirety: Samples covering the acute and convalescent phases of COVID-19 were provided by collaborators in the United States, Italy and Spain. Sample metadata almost always included a de-identified subject ID, COVID-19 status, age in years and sex. The dataset comprised deeply sampled blood TCRbeta repertoires from subjects exposed to, actively infected with, or recovered from COVID-19. A freely available public database, intended as a resource for researchers studying the immune response to SARS-CoV-2, is where the repertoires were released. The samples were drawn from the first 160 participants of the ongoing ImmuneRACE study and from roughly 1,300 subjects provided by 6 global collaborators. Where available, HLA class I and class II types were taken from metadata supplied by the sample provider and were not determined by assay-based typing. The prospective study material was composed of cDNA or gDNA derived from T cells, B-cell-depleted T cells, or PBMCs. General conclusions and limits of the study: The quantity of clinical and demographic metadata differed by source and by participant and was supplied without curation.

The collaborating institutions used their own protocols to collect whole blood in K2EDTA tubes. For TCRbeta analysis, collaborator samples were shipped as frozen whole blood, as isolated PBMCs, or as DNA extracted from either sample type. TCRbeta CDR3 regions were amplified from genomic DNA by means of the immunoSEQ Assay, a bias-controlled multiplex PCR. The study's processing was this. Nucleated cell counts per sample were estimated from amplification of reference gene primers within the assay. To quantify the absolute abundance of each unique TCRbeta CDR3 rearrangement, sequence reads were collapsed and filtered. For each sample, productive Simpson clonality was calculated as the square root of Simpson's diversity index across productive rearrangements. What TCRdb holds here is the immuneACCESS table cut down to in-frame rearrangements. Part of the clones is not present; checked against another copy, under half of the missing clones reflect an unresolved V gene, and the others are unexplained. The V and J calls and clone size are taken from that table; D and trimming were inferred from the DNA. Within this sample are about 230,000 clones, with about four fifths of them counted one time only. The ten largest clones capture about 4.5% of the sample.

CDR1 and CDR2 are read off the germline V gene as SGHRS and YFSETQ. From the cysteine through the phenylalanine, the CDR3 covers 13 amino acids. Just CDR3 DNA is preserved here, 39 bases in frame from base 1. The germline V end is reduced by 6 bases and the J end by 11 bases; junction bases left unmatched: 11. A remark on this clone: Its antigen has not been determined. No base quality values were provided; no much bigger clone lies one nucleotide off.

Recombination linked TRBV5-1 to TRBJ2-1, and TRBD2 aligns with 7 junction nucleotides. The sequence was obtained from a man over 45 with active or convalescent COVID-19. Sequencing was carried out using peripheral blood. The CDR3 reads CASTLSLGGKQFF. The DNA reads as follows: TGCGCCAGCACCCTATCCCTGGGGGGGAAGCAGTTCTTC.